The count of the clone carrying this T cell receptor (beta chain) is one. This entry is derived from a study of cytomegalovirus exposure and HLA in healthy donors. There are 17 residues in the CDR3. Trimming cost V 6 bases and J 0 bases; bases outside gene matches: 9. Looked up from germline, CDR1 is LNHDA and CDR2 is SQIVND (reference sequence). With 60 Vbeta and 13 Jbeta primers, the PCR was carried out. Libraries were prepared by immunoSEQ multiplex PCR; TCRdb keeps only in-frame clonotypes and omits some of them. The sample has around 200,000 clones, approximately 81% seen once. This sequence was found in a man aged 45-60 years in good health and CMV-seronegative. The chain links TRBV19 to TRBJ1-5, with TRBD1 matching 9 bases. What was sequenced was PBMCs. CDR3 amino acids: CASRKDRGEYSNQPQHF. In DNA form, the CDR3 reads TGTGCCAGTAGAAAGGACAGGGGCGAATATAGCAATCAGCCCCAGCATTTT.